What follows are 29 T cell receptor beta chains derived from one specimen sequenced in a study of cytomegalovirus exposure and HLA in healthy donors. The PCR had 60 Vbeta and 13 Jbeta primers. TCRdb keeps only in-frame clones here, not all; method: immunoSEQ multiplex PCR. The data hold fewer than 250,000 clones, with around 75% observed a single time. Input material: PBMCs. Receptors were obtained from a woman in her thirties in good health and CMV-seronegative.

The chain uses TRBV5-1 and TRBJ2-2; TRBD1 aligns across 10 bases. The CDR3 contains 16 residues. J was trimmed by 5 bases and V by 2 bases; bases with no gene match: 6. The V gene's germline CDR1 is SGHRS and CDR2 YFSETQ. CDR3 sequence: CASSLPGQGRTGELFF. The CDR3 coding sequence is TGCGCCAGCAGCTTACCGGGACAGGGGAGGACCGGGGAGCTGTTTTTT.

CDR3 sequence: CASRLRGGIDQPQHF. CDR3 sequence (DNA): TGTGCCAGCAGACTCCGGGGGGGAATAGATCAGCCCCAGCATTTT. V gene TRBV27 combines with J gene TRBJ1-5; D is perhaps TRBD1 (5 bases). V was shortened by 6 bases and J by 5 bases, with 17 bases between the two germline ends. This CDR3 has 15 amino acids. Germline loops: CDR1 MNHEY, CDR2 SMNVEV (reference sequence).

This sequence joins TRBV4-2 and TRBJ2-1; the match to TRBD2 covers 7 bases. The V gene end was trimmed by 1 base and the J gene end by 7 bases; junction bases not matched to a gene: 7. The CDR3 spans 15 residues. Looked up from germline, CDR1 is LGHNA and CDR2 is YNFKEQ. The CDR3 is CASSQVSSGVNEQFF. The DNA of the CDR3 is TGTGCCAGCAGCCAAGTTTCCAGCGGGGTGAATGAGCAGTTCTTC.

This chain connects TRBV5-1 to TRBJ1-5, with 12 positions matching TRBD1. The CDR3 has 15 residues. V shed 3 bases and J 7 bases; nucleotides not matched to a gene: 5. The germline V gene has CDR1 SGHRS and CDR2 YFSETQ. This CDR3 is CASSSGTGGGQPQHF. The CDR3 nucleotides read TGCGCCAGCAGCTCCGGGACAGGGGGCGGACAGCCCCAGCATTTT.

The V call is TRBV7-3, the J call TRBJ2-4; TRBD2 might be the D (6 bases). The CDR3 length is 11 residues. CDR1 and CDR2 (germline): SGHTA, FQGTGA. The CDR3 loop is CRNGSRDIQYF. The DNA of the CDR3 is TGTAGGAACGGGAGTAGGGACATTCAGTACTTC.

The chain is built from TRBV2 and TRBJ1-5; D remains unclear. Germline V gene lookup returns CDR1 SNHLY and CDR2 FYNNEI. CDR3 size: 15 residues. Trimming took off 3 bases at V and 0 bases at J, with 9 bases between the two ends. CDR3 DNA: TGTGCCAGCAGTGACAGGTTCTATAGCAATCAGCCCCAGCATTTT. Protein sequence: CASSDRFYSNQPQHF.

This clone was detected once. One junction end disagrees with the germline gene, perhaps due to a read error. The chain employs TRBV2 and TRBJ2-2; D uncertain. Germline V lookup: CDR1 SNHLY, CDR2 FYNNEI. The CDR3 is 16 amino acids. The CDR3 here is CASSEESPRNTGELFF. The CDR3 DNA is TGTGCCAGCAGCGAAGAAAGTCCTAGGAACACCGGGGAGCTGTTTTTT.

The CDR3 sequence: CASSTSGFSYEQYF. DNA of the CDR3: TGTGCCAGCAGTACCAGCGGCTTCTCCTACGAGCAGTACTTC. The chain joins TRBV6-1 to TRBJ2-7, with D possibly TRBD2 on 5 matching bases. Deletions cut 5 bases from V and 0 bases from J, with 11 bases between. The CDR3 consists of 14 residues. Germline V gene lookup returns CDR1 MNHNS and CDR2 SASEGT.

The chain has TRBV21-1 and TRBJ2-5; TRBD2, the table's D call, was not compared with the DNA. TRBV21-1 is shown as a pseudogene. The CDR3 has 12 amino acids. The CDR3 region has the DNA TGTGCCAGCAGCAAATCCTTTGAGACCCAGTACTTC. Protein sequence: CASSKSFETQYF.

The V and J genes are TRBV2 and TRBJ1-1, with 7 positions matching TRBD1. The CDR3 sequence is 15 residues long. Germline V gene data show CDR1 as SNHLY and CDR2 as FYNNEI. V lost 10 bases, J lost 1 base, and 12 bases stayed unmatched. Here the CDR3 reads CAIRTGGSANTEAFF. CDR3 DNA sequence: TGTGCCATACGGACAGGTGGGAGCGCGAACACTGAAGCTTTCTTT. Combining the CDR3 with reference TRBV2 and TRBJ1-1 gives the whole variable domain EPEVTQTPSHQVTQMGQEVILRCVPISNHLYFYWYRQILGQKVEFLVSFYNNEISEKSEIFDDQFSVERPDGSNFTLKIRSTKLEDSAMYFCAIRTGGSANTEAFFGQGTRLTVV.

The chain is built from TRBV5-1 and TRBJ2-7; possibly TRBD1 for D (6 bases). V shed 1 base and J shed 2 bases, with 16 bases lying between them. Germline loops: CDR1 SGHRS, CDR2 YFSETQ. The CDR3 has 16 amino acids. In nucleotides, the CDR3 is TGCGCCAGCAGCTTGAATGGGGGCGGTTCGACCTACGAGCAGTACTTC. Its protein product is CASSLNGGGSTYEQYF.

The rearrangement links TRBV30 to TRBJ1-2, with D tentatively TRBD1 (6 bases). V was clipped by 0 bases and J by 9 bases, with 17 bases between them. Germline V gives CDR1 GTSNPN, CDR2 SVGIG (reference sequence). The CDR3 extends over 14 amino acids. DNA of the CDR3: TGTGCCTGGAGTGTTGGGGGCTCAATTTCAAGCTACACCTTC. Translating gives CAWSVGGSISSYTF.

The V gene is TRBV7-9, the J gene TRBJ2-7; 10 bases are shared with TRBD2. Germline loops: CDR1 SEHNR, CDR2 FQNEAQ (reference sequence). V lost 1 base and J lost 10; bases outside the gene matches: 7. CDR3 length: 14 amino acids. CDR3 sequence reads: CASSLGGLAGDQYF. CDR3 DNA: TGTGCCAGCAGCTTAGGGGGGCTAGCGGGAGACCAGTACTTC.

CDR3 residues: CATSTDRSGLADNEQFF. The CDR3 DNA follows: TGTGCCACCAGCACAGACAGATCGGGACTAGCGGATAATGAGCAGTTCTTC. The chain couples TRBV15 to TRBJ2-1; 11 nucleotides line up with TRBD2. The CDR3 length is 17 residues. J gave up 7 bases and V 4 bases, and 12 bases lay outside the gene matches. Per germline, CDR1 LNHNV and CDR2 YYDKDF (reference sequence).

The V and J genes are TRBV25-1 and TRBJ1-1; 7 bases are a match to TRBD1. The J segment lost 4 bases and the V segment lost 3 bases, leaving 8 bases of the junction unmatched. The CDR3 runs 15 residues. The germline CDR1 and CDR2 sequences are MGHDK and SYGVNS. The CDR3 protein is CASSDQRGRGTEAFF. For the CDR3, the DNA is TGTGCCAGCAGTGATCAGAGGGGGCGCGGCACTGAAGCTTTCTTT. Using reference TRBV25-1 and TRBJ1-1 for the parts outside the CDR3, the full variable domain is EADIYQTPRYLVIGTGKKITLECSQTMGHDKMYWYQQDPGMELHLIHYSYGVNSTEKGDLSSESTVSRIRTEHFPLTLESARPSHTSQYLCASSDQRGRGTEAFFGQGTRLTVV.

CDR3 protein: CASTPQGLAGGNEQFF. CDR3 in DNA: TGTGCCAGTACCCCCCAGGGACTAGCGGGAGGCAATGAGCAGTTCTTC. The chain combines TRBV19 with TRBJ2-1, with 15 nucleotides matching TRBD2. The J segment lost 6 bases and the V segment lost 7 bases, leaving 7 bases of the junction unmatched. The CDR3 has 16 residues. Germline assignment: CDR1 LNHDA and CDR2 SQIVND (reference sequence).

The rearrangement links TRBV6-5 to TRBJ2-3; D perhaps matches TRBD1 (6 bases). The V gene lost 0 bases and the J gene lost 3 bases, with 13 bases spanning the gap. The V gene's germline CDR1 is MNHEY and CDR2 SVGAGI. There are 16 residues in the CDR3. CDR3 region: CASSYSAGGGTDTQYF. The CDR3 DNA sequence: TGTGCCAGCAGTTACTCGGCTGGGGGCGGGACAGATACGCAGTATTTT.

This clone was counted between two and nine times. The chain is built from TRBV19 and TRBJ1-4; unclear D gene. CDR3 length equals 15 residues. V lost 5 bases and J lost 0, with 10 bases in between. Per germline, CDR1 LNHDA and CDR2 SQIVND (reference sequence). This CDR3 reads CASSFTRATNEKLFF. The CDR3 DNA sequence: TGTGCCAGTAGTTTCACACGGGCAACTAATGAAAAACTGTTTTTT.

The chain combines TRBV7-8 with TRBJ1-6, with 7 bases fitting TRBD1. The V and J ends lost 2 bases and 12 bases, in that order; junction bases with no gene match: 7. The germline gives CDR1 SGHVS, CDR2 FQNEAQ. This CDR3 spans 14 amino acids. The CDR3 region is CASSLYTGDLPLHF. CDR3 nucleotides: TGTGCCAGCAGCTTATACACAGGGGACTTACCCCTCCACTTT.

J is TRBJ2-3 and V is TRBV4-1; 8 bases line up with TRBD1. The length of the CDR3 is 14 residues. The germline V gene encodes CDR1 MGHRA and CDR2 YSYEKL. Trimming took 4 bases from V and 5 from J; bases not matched to a gene: 5. CDR3 sequence (DNA): TGCGCCAGCAGCCCCCGACAGGGGCAAGATACGCAGTATTTT. As protein: CASSPRQGQDTQYF.

CDR3 amino acids: CASSVTSRETQYF. The CDR3 coding sequence is TGTGCCAGCAGCGTGACTAGCCGGGAGACCCAGTACTTC. This chain uses TRBV5-5 with TRBJ2-5; 7 bases are shared with TRBD2. Germline V gene lookup returns CDR1 SGHKS and CDR2 YYEKEE (reference sequence). The CDR3 runs 13 residues. Trimming at V came to 4 bases and at J to 5 bases, leaving 5 bases not matched to a gene. Full variable domain (missing parts from reference TRBV5-5 and TRBJ2-5): DAGVTQSPTHLIKTRGQQVTLRCSPISGHKSVSWYQQVLGQGPQFIFQYYEKEERGRGNFPDRFSARQFPNYSSELNVNALLLGDSALYLCASSVTSRETQYFGPGTRLLVL.

The chain joins TRBV21-1 to TRBJ1-2. TRBV21-1 corresponds to a pseudogene. The CDR3 loop spans 10 amino acids. The chain's CDR3 is CASSNRGYTF. In nucleotides, the CDR3 is TGTGCCAGCAGCAACAGAGGTTACACCTTC.

This clone was detected ten times or more. The genes are TRBV6-5 and TRBJ2-7, with 7 bases identical to TRBD2. The V gene's germline CDR1 is MNHEY and CDR2 SVGAGI. V lost 2 bases to trimming and J lost 4 bases; unmatched junction nucleotides: 5. CDR3 length equals 14 residues. CDR3 sequence (DNA): TGTGCCAGCAGTTACCTGCGAGCGGGGTACGAGCAGTACTTC. This codes for CASSYLRAGYEQYF.

This chain joins TRBV6-5 and TRBJ2-7; the match to TRBD1 covers 9 bases. The CDR3 is made up of 13 amino acids. CDR1 and CDR2 (germline): MNHEY, SVGAGI. V dropped 5 bases and J dropped 6; count of bases not matched to a gene: 5. The CDR3: CASSDTGGGEQYF. CDR3 nucleotide sequence: TGTGCCAGCAGTGACACAGGGGGCGGCGAGCAGTACTTC.

This clone was counted a few times. The chain links TRBV2 to TRBJ2-7; 10 bases align to TRBD1. The CDR3 is 14 residues long. V lost 6 bases to trimming and J lost 6 bases; unmatched junction nucleotides: 8. Germline loops: CDR1 SNHLY, CDR2 FYNNEI. The CDR3 DNA follows: TGTGCCAGCAGGCCCGGGACAGGGGTCCTCGAGCAGTACTTC. Translated: CASRPGTGVLEQYF.

A single count supports this clone. This chain links TRBV19 with TRBJ1-5; 7 bases match TRBD1. CDR1 LNHDA and CDR2 SQIVND come from the germline V gene (reference sequence). The CDR3 has 16 residues. V dropped 4 bases and J dropped 1; count of bases not matched to a gene: 7. In nucleotides, the CDR3 is TGTGCCAGTAGTAAGAAGACAGGGATAAGCAATCAGCCCCAGCATTTT. Translating it yields CASSKKTGISNQPQHF.

The chain employs TRBV5-5 and TRBJ1-4, with D perhaps matching TRBD1 (5 bases). V was trimmed by 4 bases and J by 4 bases, leaving 11 bases between them. Germline V CDR1 and CDR2: SGHKS, YYEKEE (reference sequence). This CDR3 is built from 14 residues. Written as DNA, the CDR3 is TGTGCCAGCAGCACAACAGGCCATAATGAAAAACTGTTTTTT. Protein: CASSTTGHNEKLFF.

The chain combines TRBV13 with TRBJ2-7; weak D call: TRBD2 (5 bases). This CDR3 contains 13 residues. Trimming cost V 5 bases and J 4 bases, with 12 bases left between them. From germline, CDR1 is PRHDT and CDR2 FYEKMQ (reference sequence). CDR3 bases: TGTGCCAGCAGCGAGGGTCTTTTTTACGAGCAGTACTTC. Translated: CASSEGLFYEQYF.

The chain uses TRBV9 and TRBJ1-3, with 7 bases lining up with TRBD1. CDR1 is SGDLS, CDR2 YYNGEE, per germline. The ends lost 7 bases at V and 0 bases at J; junction bases unmatched: 10. CDR3 length equals 16 residues. The CDR3 loop reads CASGTGTANSGNTIYF. The CDR3, as DNA: TGTGCCAGCGGCACCGGGACAGCTAACTCTGGAAACACCATATATTTT.